These T cell receptor beta chains were read from a single sample in a study of blood T cells in healthy people across ages. From the 5' RACE reads, TCRdb called clonotypes with MiXCR, one entry per CDR3 protein. The sample yields fewer than 900,000 distinct CDR3 sequences, 35% to 45% seen once. The sequenced sample was blood. These receptors were taken from an older woman in good health. CDR3s include the opening cysteine and the closing phenylalanine or tryptophan. Fields, in order: V gene, clone size, D gene, J gene, CDR3 DNA, CDR3 protein. The D gene is left open where the match is weak. Size values are once, few and many counts, or a class for expanded clones, and some rows have none.

v_gene: TRBV5-6
abundance: NA
d_gene: TRBD1
j_gene: TRBJ2-5
CDR3nt: TGTGCCAGCAGCTCTTACAGGACGGGACAGCTACAAGAGACCCAGTACTTC
CDR3aa: CASSSYRTGQLQETQYF

v_gene: TRBV2
abundance: NA
d_gene: NA
j_gene: TRBJ2-1
CDR3nt: TGTGCCAGCAGCCTTTGGAATGAGCAGTTCTTC
CDR3aa: CASSLWNEQFF

v_gene: TRBV20-1
abundance: NA
d_gene: TRBD2
j_gene: TRBJ2-3
CDR3nt: TGCAGTGCTAGAGCACTAGCGGGGGGGCATAGAGGCACAGATACGCAGTATTTT
CDR3aa: CSARALAGGHRGTDTQYF

v_gene: TRBV12-3/TRBV12-4
abundance: NA
d_gene: NA
j_gene: TRBJ2-2
CDR3nt: TGTGCCAGCAGTTTACGGTCGTCGAACACCGGGGAGCTGTTTTTT
CDR3aa: CASSLRSSNTGELFF

v_gene: TRBV11-1
abundance: NA
d_gene: NA
j_gene: TRBJ2-1
CDR3nt: TGTGCCAGCAGCCCGGGCCCCTCCGATGAGCAGTTCTTC
CDR3aa: CASSPGPSDEQFF

v_gene: TRBV28
abundance: NA
d_gene: TRBD2
j_gene: TRBJ2-1
CDR3nt: TGTGCCAGCAGTTTATTAGGACTAGCGGGGAGCTCCTACAATGAGCAGTTCTTC
CDR3aa: CASSLLGLAGSSYNEQFF

v_gene: TRBV9
abundance: few
d_gene: TRBD2
j_gene: TRBJ2-3
CDR3nt: TGTGCCAGCAGCTTGGGAGGGGCCCGCACAGATACGCAGTATTTT
CDR3aa: CASSLGGARTDTQYF

v_gene: TRBV7-2
abundance: many
d_gene: NA
j_gene: TRBJ2-7
CDR3nt: TGTGCCAGCAGCTTGGCGGGCCAAACCTACGAGCAGTACTTC
CDR3aa: CASSLAGQTYEQYF

v_gene: TRBV28
abundance: NA
d_gene: NA
j_gene: TRBJ2-5
CDR3nt: TGTGCCAGCAGTTGGCGGGACTTCCAAGAGACCCAGTACTTC
CDR3aa: CASSWRDFQETQYF

v_gene: TRBV28
abundance: NA
d_gene: TRBD2
j_gene: TRBJ2-3
CDR3nt: TGTGCCAGCAGTCCCGGACTAGGTAGTTCAGATACGCAGTATTTT
CDR3aa: CASSPGLGSSDTQYF

v_gene: TRBV18
abundance: few
d_gene: TRBD1
j_gene: TRBJ1-6
CDR3nt: TGTGCCAGCTCACCACCGGTGGGACAGGGGAATTCACCCCTCCACTTT
CDR3aa: CASSPPVGQGNSPLHF

v_gene: TRBV3-1
abundance: NA
d_gene: NA
j_gene: TRBJ1-1
CDR3nt: TGTGCCAGCAGCCAATCCCCCGGGGCATGGGCTTTCTTT
CDR3aa: CASSQSPGAWAFF

v_gene: TRBV7-3
abundance: NA
d_gene: NA
j_gene: TRBJ2-1
CDR3nt: TGTGCCAGCAGCCCGGGACGGCCATACAATGAGCAGTTCTTC
CDR3aa: CASSPGRPYNEQFF

v_gene: TRBV5-6
abundance: NA
d_gene: NA
j_gene: TRBJ2-7
CDR3nt: TGTGCCAGCAGCCAAACAGGTAGAAAGTACTTC
CDR3aa: CASSQTGRKYF

v_gene: TRBV30
abundance: NA
d_gene: TRBD1
j_gene: TRBJ1-2
CDR3nt: TGTGCCTGGAGTCCCAACAGGGGACACTATGGCTACACCTTC
CDR3aa: CAWSPNRGHYGYTF

v_gene: TRBV20-1
abundance: few
d_gene: TRBD2
j_gene: TRBJ2-3
CDR3nt: TGCAGTGCTCCGGGCGGCACTAGCGGTAGCACAGATACGCAGTATTTT
CDR3aa: CSAPGGTSGSTDTQYF

v_gene: TRBV20-1
abundance: NA
d_gene: NA
j_gene: TRBJ2-1
CDR3nt: TGCAGTGCCCCAAAGTCACTAGCCCATGAGCAGTTCTTC
CDR3aa: CSAPKSLAHEQFF

v_gene: TRBV6-5
abundance: once
d_gene: NA
j_gene: TRBJ1-1
CDR3nt: TGTGCCAGCCATAAAGGGGGGCTAAACACTGAAGCTTTCTTT
CDR3aa: CASHKGGLNTEAFF

v_gene: TRBV20-1
abundance: NA
d_gene: NA
j_gene: TRBJ1-5
CDR3nt: TGCAGTGCTAGAGAGGTAGGGTCGGCGGAGAATCAGCCCCAGCATTTT
CDR3aa: CSAREVGSAENQPQHF

v_gene: TRBV7-9
abundance: NA
d_gene: NA
j_gene: TRBJ2-1
CDR3nt: TGTGCCAGCAGCCCCGTCGGTGGGGGGAGTATCAATGAGCAGTTCTTC
CDR3aa: CASSPVGGGSINEQFF

v_gene: TRBV5-1
abundance: medium-sized
d_gene: NA
j_gene: TRBJ2-7
CDR3nt: TGTGCCAGCAGCTCCGACAGCTACGAGCAGTACTTC
CDR3aa: CASSSDSYEQYF

v_gene: TRBV13
abundance: few
d_gene: NA
j_gene: TRBJ1-6
CDR3nt: TGTGCCAGCAGCGTCGACCCAGGGCAAGGATCACCCCTCCACTTT
CDR3aa: CASSVDPGQGSPLHF

v_gene: TRBV29-1
abundance: NA
d_gene: TRBD2
j_gene: TRBJ2-1
CDR3nt: TGCAGCGTTGATAGCGGGGGCTCCTCCTACAATGAGCAGTTCTTC
CDR3aa: CSVDSGGSSYNEQFF

v_gene: TRBV20-1
abundance: once
d_gene: TRBD2
j_gene: TRBJ2-5
CDR3nt: TGCAGTGCTAGGGGACTAGCGGGATTATTAGATGAGCAGTACTTC
CDR3aa: CSARGLAGLLDEQYF

v_gene: TRBV28
abundance: few
d_gene: TRBD2
j_gene: TRBJ2-7
CDR3nt: TGTGCCATCTTAGGGACTAGCGGGAGGTACGAGCAGTACTTC
CDR3aa: CAILGTSGRYEQYF

v_gene: TRBV28
abundance: NA
d_gene: NA
j_gene: TRBJ2-7
CDR3nt: TGTGCCAGCAAAAGGGTTGAGGGCTCCTACGAGCAGTACTTC
CDR3aa: CASKRVEGSYEQYF

v_gene: TRBV6-2/TRBV6-3
abundance: NA
d_gene: TRBD1
j_gene: TRBJ2-7
CDR3nt: TGTGCCAGCAACTACGGTGACAGGGGGCTCAATGAGCAGTACTTC
CDR3aa: CASNYGDRGLNEQYF

v_gene: TRBV10-3
abundance: few
d_gene: TRBD2
j_gene: TRBJ2-7
CDR3nt: TGTGCCATCAGTGATAGCGGGACAAACTCCTACGAGCAGTACTTC
CDR3aa: CAISDSGTNSYEQYF

v_gene: TRBV9
abundance: NA
d_gene: TRBD1
j_gene: TRBJ2-7
CDR3nt: TGTGCCAGCAGCCCCCTCGGACAGGGCAACGAGCAGTACTTC
CDR3aa: CASSPLGQGNEQYF

v_gene: TRBV9
abundance: NA
d_gene: NA
j_gene: TRBJ2-2
CDR3nt: TGTGCCAGCACCCCCCGAGGGAGCGCGAACACCGGGGAGCTGTTTTTT
CDR3aa: CASTPRGSANTGELFF

v_gene: TRBV18
abundance: few
d_gene: NA
j_gene: TRBJ1-2
CDR3nt: TGTGCCAGCTCACCAGCCCCCAGGGGTCACTATGGCTACACCTTC
CDR3aa: CASSPAPRGHYGYTF

v_gene: TRBV6-5
abundance: NA
d_gene: NA
j_gene: TRBJ1-5
CDR3nt: TGTGCCAGCAGCCCGAGGGGAAACAATCAGCCCCAGCATTTT
CDR3aa: CASSPRGNNQPQHF

v_gene: TRBV6-5
abundance: NA
d_gene: TRBD1
j_gene: TRBJ2-1
CDR3nt: TGTGCCAGCAGACTACTCGTGACAGGGGGCGCGATTGGGAAGAATGAGCAGTTCTTC
CDR3aa: CASRLLVTGGAIGKNEQFF

v_gene: TRBV27
abundance: few
d_gene: TRBD2
j_gene: TRBJ2-5
CDR3nt: TGTGCCAGCAGTTTATGGGCTAGCGGGGTGGAGACCCAGTACTTC
CDR3aa: CASSLWASGVETQYF

v_gene: TRBV7-2
abundance: NA
d_gene: NA
j_gene: TRBJ2-7
CDR3nt: TGTGCCAGCAGCTTAGCGCAGCATCGGACATACGAGCAGTACTTC
CDR3aa: CASSLAQHRTYEQYF

v_gene: TRBV24-1
abundance: few
d_gene: TRBD1
j_gene: TRBJ2-3
CDR3nt: TGTGCCACCAGTGATCCGGCCGGGACAGCGACGCCCGGCACAGATACGCAGTATTTT
CDR3aa: CATSDPAGTATPGTDTQYF

v_gene: TRBV18
abundance: NA
d_gene: NA
j_gene: TRBJ2-7
CDR3nt: TGTGCCAGCTCACCGGCGCAGGGACTCTCCTACGAGCAGTACTTC
CDR3aa: CASSPAQGLSYEQYF

v_gene: TRBV20-1
abundance: NA
d_gene: NA
j_gene: TRBJ2-7
CDR3nt: TGCAGTGCTAGTGAGGACAGCTACGAGCAGTACTTC
CDR3aa: CSASEDSYEQYF

v_gene: TRBV20-1
abundance: few
d_gene: NA
j_gene: TRBJ2-7
CDR3nt: TGCAGTGCTAGAGGAACAGGGCCCTACGAGCAGTACTTC
CDR3aa: CSARGTGPYEQYF

v_gene: TRBV7-7
abundance: NA
d_gene: TRBD2
j_gene: TRBJ2-5
CDR3nt: TGTGCCAGCAGCTTAGTTTTGCGGGGGACCGCCACCTCGGAGACCCAGTACTTC
CDR3aa: CASSLVLRGTATSETQYF

v_gene: TRBV15
abundance: NA
d_gene: NA
j_gene: TRBJ1-4
CDR3nt: TGTGCCACCAGCAGAGATGAAGGGAGCGGGGTTAATGAAAAACTGTTTTTT
CDR3aa: CATSRDEGSGVNEKLFF

v_gene: TRBV6-2/TRBV6-3
abundance: NA
d_gene: TRBD1
j_gene: TRBJ2-7
CDR3nt: TGTGCCAGCAGAGGGACAGCGCAAGACGAGCAGTACTTC
CDR3aa: CASRGTAQDEQYF

v_gene: TRBV2
abundance: NA
d_gene: TRBD1
j_gene: TRBJ1-6
CDR3nt: TGTGCCAGCAGGGAATACAGGGGATCCTATAATTCACCCCTCCACTTT
CDR3aa: CASREYRGSYNSPLHF

v_gene: TRBV7-9
abundance: NA
d_gene: TRBD2
j_gene: TRBJ2-5
CDR3nt: TGTGCCAGCAGCGTTAGTCTAGCGGGAGTAGGAGATGAGCAGTACTTC
CDR3aa: CASSVSLAGVGDEQYF

v_gene: TRBV12-3/TRBV12-4
abundance: NA
d_gene: NA
j_gene: TRBJ2-1
CDR3nt: TGTGCCAGCAGTTGGGGGATAAAGGAGCGGTTCTTC
CDR3aa: CASSWGIKERFF

v_gene: TRBV7-3
abundance: NA
d_gene: NA
j_gene: TRBJ2-7
CDR3nt: TGTACCAGCAGCTGTGGCAGGGAAGGCGAGCAGTACTTC
CDR3aa: CTSSCGREGEQYF

v_gene: TRBV6-1
abundance: once
d_gene: TRBD1
j_gene: TRBJ2-1
CDR3nt: TGTGCCAGCAGTGGGACAGGGGACTGGTGGCAGTTCTTC
CDR3aa: CASSGTGDWWQFF

v_gene: TRBV20-1
abundance: NA
d_gene: TRBD1
j_gene: TRBJ1-2
CDR3nt: TGCAGTGCTAGAGATATAGGACAGGCCTCAGCTAACTATGGCTACACCTTC
CDR3aa: CSARDIGQASANYGYTF

v_gene: TRBV9
abundance: NA
d_gene: NA
j_gene: TRBJ1-6
CDR3nt: TGTGCCAGCAGCCGGACGGACTTGAATTCACCCCTCCACTTT
CDR3aa: CASSRTDLNSPLHF

v_gene: TRBV29-1
abundance: NA
d_gene: TRBD1
j_gene: TRBJ1-4
CDR3nt: TGCAGCGTTGAAGGGCCGGGACAGGGGTATGAAAAACTGTTTTTT
CDR3aa: CSVEGPGQGYEKLFF

v_gene: TRBV5-1
abundance: NA
d_gene: TRBD2
j_gene: TRBJ2-2
CDR3nt: TGCGCCAGCAGACGTGATCCGACTAGCGGGGGAAACACCGGGGAGCTGTTTTTT
CDR3aa: CASRRDPTSGGNTGELFF

v_gene: TRBV5-1
abundance: many
d_gene: TRBD1
j_gene: TRBJ2-7
CDR3nt: TGCGCCAGCAGCGCCGGGACAGGGGGCCCCACCTCCTACGAGCAGTACTTC
CDR3aa: CASSAGTGGPTSYEQYF

v_gene: TRBV20-1
abundance: few
d_gene: NA
j_gene: TRBJ2-7
CDR3nt: TGCAGTGCTCTAAGACTCAGCGCCCCCTACGAGCAGTACTTC
CDR3aa: CSALRLSAPYEQYF

v_gene: TRBV15
abundance: NA
d_gene: NA
j_gene: TRBJ2-6
CDR3nt: TGTGCCGCCAGCAGAGATCTGGCGGGCTCAAGCTCTGGGGCCAACGTCCTGACTTTC
CDR3aa: CAASRDLAGSSSGANVLTF

v_gene: TRBV29-1
abundance: NA
d_gene: NA
j_gene: TRBJ2-7
CDR3nt: TGCAGCGTTGAGATCCCGGGGGTTTACAATGAGCAGTACTTC
CDR3aa: CSVEIPGVYNEQYF

v_gene: TRBV7-2
abundance: NA
d_gene: TRBD2
j_gene: TRBJ2-7
CDR3nt: TGTGCCAGCAGCCCAAGCATTAGCGGGGACCACTACGAGCAGTACTTC
CDR3aa: CASSPSISGDHYEQYF

v_gene: TRBV7-9
abundance: few
d_gene: TRBD2
j_gene: TRBJ2-7
CDR3nt: TGTGCCAGCAGCTTACTAGCGGGAGTAAGCTACGAGCAGTACTTC
CDR3aa: CASSLLAGVSYEQYF